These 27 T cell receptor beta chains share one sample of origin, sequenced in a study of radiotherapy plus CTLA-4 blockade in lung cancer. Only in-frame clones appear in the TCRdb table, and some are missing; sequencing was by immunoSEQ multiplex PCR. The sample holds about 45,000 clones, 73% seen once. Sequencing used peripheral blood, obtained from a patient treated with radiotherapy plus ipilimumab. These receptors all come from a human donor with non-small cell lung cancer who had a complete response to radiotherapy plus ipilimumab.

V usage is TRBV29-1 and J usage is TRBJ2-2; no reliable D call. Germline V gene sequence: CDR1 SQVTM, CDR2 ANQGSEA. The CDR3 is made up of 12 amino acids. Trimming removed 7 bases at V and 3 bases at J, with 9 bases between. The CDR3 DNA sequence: TGCAGCGGGAGACGGGACACCGGGGAGCTGTTTTTT. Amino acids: CSGRRDTGELFF.

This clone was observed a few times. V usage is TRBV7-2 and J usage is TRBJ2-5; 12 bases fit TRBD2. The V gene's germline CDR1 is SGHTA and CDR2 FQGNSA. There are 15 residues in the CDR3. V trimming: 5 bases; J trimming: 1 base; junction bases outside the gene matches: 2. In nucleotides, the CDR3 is TGTGCCAGCAGCCGACTAGCGGGGGTCCAAGAGACCCAGTACTTC. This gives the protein CASSRLAGVQETQYF.

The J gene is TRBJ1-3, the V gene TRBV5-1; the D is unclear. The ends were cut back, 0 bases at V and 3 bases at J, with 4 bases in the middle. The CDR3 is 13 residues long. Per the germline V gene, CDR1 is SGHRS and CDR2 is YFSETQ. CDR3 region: CASSLGGGNTIYF. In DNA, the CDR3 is TGCGCCAGCAGCTTGGGAGGTGGAAACACCATATATTTT.

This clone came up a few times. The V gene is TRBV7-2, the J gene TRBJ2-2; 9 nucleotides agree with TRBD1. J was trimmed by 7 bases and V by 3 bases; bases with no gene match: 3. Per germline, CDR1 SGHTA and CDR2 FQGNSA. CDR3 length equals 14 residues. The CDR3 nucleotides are TGTGCCAGCAGCTTGACAGGGGGATACGGGGAGCTGTTTTTT. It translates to CASSLTGGYGELFF.

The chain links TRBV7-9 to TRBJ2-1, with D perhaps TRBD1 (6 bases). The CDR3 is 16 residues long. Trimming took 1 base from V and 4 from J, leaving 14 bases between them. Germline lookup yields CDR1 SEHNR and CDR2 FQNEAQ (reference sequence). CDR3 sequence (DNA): TGTGCCAGCAGCTTAGGGGGGCCCGGGGCTTACAATGAGCAGTTCTTC. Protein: CASSLGGPGAYNEQFF.

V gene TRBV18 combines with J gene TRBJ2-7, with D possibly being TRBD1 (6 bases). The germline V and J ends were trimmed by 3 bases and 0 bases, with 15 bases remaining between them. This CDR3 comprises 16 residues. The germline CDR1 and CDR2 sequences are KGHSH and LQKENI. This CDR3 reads CASSPVGQSDSYEQYF. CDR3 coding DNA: TGTGCCAGCTCACCCGTCGGACAGAGCGACTCCTACGAGCAGTACTTC.

CDR3 in DNA: TGTGCCAGTAGTTTCGGGATTTATCAGCCCCAGCATTTT. This codes for CASSFGIYQPQHF. This chain connects TRBV19 to TRBJ1-5; D gene ambiguous. Per germline, CDR1 LNHDA and CDR2 SQIVND (reference sequence). Trimming cost V 5 bases and J 5 bases, with 10 bases left between them. The CDR3 is 13 amino acids.

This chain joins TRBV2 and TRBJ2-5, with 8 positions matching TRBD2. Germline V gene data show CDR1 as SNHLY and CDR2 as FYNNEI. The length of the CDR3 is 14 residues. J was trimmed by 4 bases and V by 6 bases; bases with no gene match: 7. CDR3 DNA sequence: TGTGCCAGCAGAAGAACCGGGAGGGGAGAGACCCAGTACTTC. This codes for CASRRTGRGETQYF.

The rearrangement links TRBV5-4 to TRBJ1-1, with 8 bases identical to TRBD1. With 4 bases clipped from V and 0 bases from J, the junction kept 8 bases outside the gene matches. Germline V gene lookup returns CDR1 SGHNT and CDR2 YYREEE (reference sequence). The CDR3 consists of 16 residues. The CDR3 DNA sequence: TGTGCCAGCAGCCTGGACAGGGCGGGTTTGAACACTGAAGCTTTCTTT. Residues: CASSLDRAGLNTEAFF.

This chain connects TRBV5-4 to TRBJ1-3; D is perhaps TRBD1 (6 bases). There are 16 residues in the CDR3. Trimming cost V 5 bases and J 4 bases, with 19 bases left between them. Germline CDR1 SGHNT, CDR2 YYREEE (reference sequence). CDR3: CASRDGQSLGGNTIYF. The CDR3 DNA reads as TGTGCCAGCAGGGACGGACAGTCCCTTGGGGGAAACACCATATATTTT.

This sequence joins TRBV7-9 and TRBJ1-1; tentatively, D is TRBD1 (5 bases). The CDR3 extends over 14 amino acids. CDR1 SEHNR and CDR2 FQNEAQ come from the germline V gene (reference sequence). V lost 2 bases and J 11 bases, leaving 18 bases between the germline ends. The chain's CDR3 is CASSLRWGGGWAFF. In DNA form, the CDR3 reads TGTGCCAGCAGCTTAAGGTGGGGCGGGGGTTGGGCTTTCTTT.

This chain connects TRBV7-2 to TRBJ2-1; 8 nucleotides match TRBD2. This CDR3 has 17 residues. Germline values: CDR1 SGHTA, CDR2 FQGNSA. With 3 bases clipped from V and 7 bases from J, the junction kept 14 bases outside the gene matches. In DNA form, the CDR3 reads TGTGCCAGCAGCTTCTCTCCGGGGGGGTCAAGAGGGAATGAGCAGTTCTTC. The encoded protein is CASSFSPGGSRGNEQFF.

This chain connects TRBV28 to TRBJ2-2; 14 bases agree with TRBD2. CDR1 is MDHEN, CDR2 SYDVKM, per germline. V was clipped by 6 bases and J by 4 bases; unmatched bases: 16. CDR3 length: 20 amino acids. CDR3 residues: CASSLTGLAGDLQGTGELFF. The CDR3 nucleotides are TGTGCCAGCAGCCTCACGGGACTAGCGGGAGACCTTCAGGGCACCGGGGAGCTGTTTTTT.

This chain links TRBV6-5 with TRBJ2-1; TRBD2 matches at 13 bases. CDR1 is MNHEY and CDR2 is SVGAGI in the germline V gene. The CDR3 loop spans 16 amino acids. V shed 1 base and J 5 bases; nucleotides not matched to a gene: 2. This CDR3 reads CASSYYGTSGNNEQFF. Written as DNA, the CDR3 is TGTGCCAGCAGTTACTACGGGACTAGCGGGAACAATGAGCAGTTCTTC.

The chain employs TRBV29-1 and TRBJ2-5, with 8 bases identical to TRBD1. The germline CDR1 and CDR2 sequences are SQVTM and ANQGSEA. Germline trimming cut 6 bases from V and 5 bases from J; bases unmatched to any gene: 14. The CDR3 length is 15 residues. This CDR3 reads CSVAPRQGAGETQYF. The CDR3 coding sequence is TGCAGCGTCGCCCCGAGGCAGGGGGCGGGGGAGACCCAGTACTTC. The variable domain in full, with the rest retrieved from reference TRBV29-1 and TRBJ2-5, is SAVISQKPSRDICQRGTSLTIQCQVDSQVTMMFWYRQQPGQSLTLIATANQGSEATYESGFVIDKFPISRPNLTFSTLTVSNMSPEDSSIYLCSVAPRQGAGETQYFGPGTRLLVL.

In nucleotides, the CDR3 is TGTGCCAGTAGTGACGGACAGACGGACACAGATACGCAGTATTTT. Translating gives CASSDGQTDTDTQYF. The gene calls are TRBV19 and TRBJ2-3; tentative D call: TRBD1 (6 bases). The V gene's germline CDR1 is LNHDA and CDR2 SQIVND (reference sequence). V was cut by 5 bases and J by 2 bases, with 14 bases left in between. The CDR3 runs 15 residues.

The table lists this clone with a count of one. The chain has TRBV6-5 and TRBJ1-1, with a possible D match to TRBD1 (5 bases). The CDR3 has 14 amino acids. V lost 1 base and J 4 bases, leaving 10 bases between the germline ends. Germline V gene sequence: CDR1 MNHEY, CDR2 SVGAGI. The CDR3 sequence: CASSYYRGGTEAFF. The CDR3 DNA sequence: TGTGCCAGCAGTTACTATCGGGGGGGCACTGAAGCTTTCTTT.

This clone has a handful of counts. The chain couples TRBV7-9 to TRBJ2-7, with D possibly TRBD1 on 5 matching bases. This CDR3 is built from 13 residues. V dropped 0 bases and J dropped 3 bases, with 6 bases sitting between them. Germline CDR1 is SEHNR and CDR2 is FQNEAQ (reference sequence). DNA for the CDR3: TGTGCCAGCAGCTTAGCAGGGGACTACGAGCAGTACTTC. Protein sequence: CASSLAGDYEQYF.

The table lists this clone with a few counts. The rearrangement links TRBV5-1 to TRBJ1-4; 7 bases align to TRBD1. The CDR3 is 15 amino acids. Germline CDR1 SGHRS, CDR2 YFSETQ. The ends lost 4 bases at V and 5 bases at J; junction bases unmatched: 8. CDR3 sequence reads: CASSAETGLNEKLFF. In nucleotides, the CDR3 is TGCGCCAGCAGCGCGGAGACAGGGCTGAATGAAAAACTGTTTTTT.

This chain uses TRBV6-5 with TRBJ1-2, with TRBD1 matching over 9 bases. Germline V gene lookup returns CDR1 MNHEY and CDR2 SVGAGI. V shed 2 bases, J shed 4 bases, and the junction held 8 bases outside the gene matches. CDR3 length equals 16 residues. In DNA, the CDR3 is TGTGCCAGCAGTTACGGAATAGGGACAGGGCCCTATGGCTACACCTTC. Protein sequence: CASSYGIGTGPYGYTF.

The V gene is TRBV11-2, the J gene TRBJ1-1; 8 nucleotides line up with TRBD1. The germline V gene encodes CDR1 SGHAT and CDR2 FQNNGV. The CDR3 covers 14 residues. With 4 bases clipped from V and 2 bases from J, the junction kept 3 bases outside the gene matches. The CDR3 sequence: CASSYRGGNTEAFF. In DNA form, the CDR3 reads TGTGCCAGCAGCTACAGGGGGGGTAACACTGAAGCTTTCTTT.

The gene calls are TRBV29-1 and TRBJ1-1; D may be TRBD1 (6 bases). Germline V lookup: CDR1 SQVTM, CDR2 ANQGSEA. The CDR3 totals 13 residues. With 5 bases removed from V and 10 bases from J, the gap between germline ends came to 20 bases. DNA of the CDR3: TGCAGCGTTTTTCTAGGGCAGGGGTGGAGAGCTTTCTTT. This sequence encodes CSVFLGQGWRAFF.

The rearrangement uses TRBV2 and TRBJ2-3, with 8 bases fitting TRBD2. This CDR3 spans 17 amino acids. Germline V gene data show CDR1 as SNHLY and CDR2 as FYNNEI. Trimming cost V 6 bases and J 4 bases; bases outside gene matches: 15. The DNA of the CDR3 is TGTGCCAGCAGGCCCGGGGGGGCGGGAATGGTGGCAGATACGCAGTATTTT. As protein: CASRPGGAGMVADTQYF.

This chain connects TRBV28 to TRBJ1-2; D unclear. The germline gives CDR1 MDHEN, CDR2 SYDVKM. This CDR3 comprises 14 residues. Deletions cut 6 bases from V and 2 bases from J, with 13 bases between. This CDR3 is CASSPGSANYGYTF. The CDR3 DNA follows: TGTGCCAGCAGCCCAGGTTCGGCAAACTATGGCTACACCTTC.

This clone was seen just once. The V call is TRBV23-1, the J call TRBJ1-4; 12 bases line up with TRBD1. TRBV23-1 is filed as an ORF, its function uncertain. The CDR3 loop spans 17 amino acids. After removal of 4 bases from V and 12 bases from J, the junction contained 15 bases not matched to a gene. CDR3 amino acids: CASSRNGTGGRLVELFF. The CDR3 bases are TGCGCCAGCAGTCGTAACGGGACAGGGGGCCGGCTTGTCGAACTGTTTTTT.

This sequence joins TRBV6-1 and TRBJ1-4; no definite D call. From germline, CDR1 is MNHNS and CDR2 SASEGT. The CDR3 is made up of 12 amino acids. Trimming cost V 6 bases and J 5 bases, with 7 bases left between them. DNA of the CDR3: TGTGCCAGCAGGCGGATGAATGAAAAACTGTTTTTT. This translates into CASRRMNEKLFF.

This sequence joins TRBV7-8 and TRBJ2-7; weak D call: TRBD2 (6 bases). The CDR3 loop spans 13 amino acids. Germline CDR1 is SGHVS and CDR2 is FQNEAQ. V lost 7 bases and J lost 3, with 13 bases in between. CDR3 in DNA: TGTGCCAGCAAACCGGGACTTTACTACGAGCAGTACTTC. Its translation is CASKPGLYYEQYF. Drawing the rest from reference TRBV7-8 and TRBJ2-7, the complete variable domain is GAGVSQSPRYKVAKRGQDVALRCDPISGHVSLFWYQQALGQGPEFLTYFQNEAQLDKSGLPSDRFFAERPEGSVSTLKIQRTQQEDSAVYLCASKPGLYYEQYFGPGTRLTVT.